A single sample gave rise to the 9 T cell receptor beta chains below, sequenced in a study of neurological immune-mediated disorders. One entry per CDR3 protein results from TCRdb running MiXCR on the 5' RACE reads. The top ten hold 2.2% of the sample, which has about 60,000 distinct CDR3 sequences, 3% to 4% seen once. Sequencing input: PBMCs. The receptors stem from a woman aged 50 to 60 with multiple sclerosis.

This clonotype was observed many times. This chain links TRBV9 with TRBJ2-1, with 8 bases fitting TRBD2. The CDR3 extends over 24 amino acids. CDR1 and CDR2 from the germline V gene are SGDLS and YYNGEE. V was clipped by 0 bases and J by 0 bases; unmatched bases: 26. The CDR3 DNA reads TGTGCCAGCAGCGTAGATACGGACAAACATGGCGCGGGAGGAACTAGGAGCTCCTACAATGAGCAGTTCTTC. It is translated as CASSVDTDKHGAGGTRSSYNEQFF.

At least ten counts were recorded for this clonotype. The rearrangement joins TRBV6-6 to TRBJ1-5; 12 bases align to TRBD1. The CDR3 is 16 residues long. V lost 2 bases and J lost 4; bases outside the gene matches: 3. The V gene's germline CDR1 is MNHNY and CDR2 SVGAGI (reference sequence). This chain's CDR3 is CASSYRGQGANQPQHF. CDR3 DNA sequence: TGTGCCAGCAGTTACCGGGGACAGGGGGCGAATCAGCCCCAGCATTTT.

This clonotype came up many times. A much bigger clone sits one base away, suggesting this may be a read error. The CDR3, as DNA: TGCGCCAGCAGCCAAGAGTTCGCTAGCGGGGGCAAAAAAATTCAGTACTTC. This sequence encodes CASSQEFASGGKKIQYF. This sequence joins TRBV4-3 and TRBJ2-4; 10 bases line up with TRBD2. Germline V CDR1 and CDR2: LGHNA, YSLEER. The CDR3 extends over 17 amino acids.

The CDR3 nucleotides are TGTGCCACCAGTGATTCCGGGACAGGGTATCAGCCCCAGCATTTT. Translation gives CATSDSGTGYQPQHF. The chain has TRBV24-1 and TRBJ1-5, with 9 bases aligning to TRBD1. The CDR3 has 15 amino acids. CDR1 is KGHDR and CDR2 is SFDVKD in the germline V gene. After removal of 2 bases from V and 5 bases from J, the junction contained 3 bases not matched to a gene.

This clonotype was recorded many times. The gene calls are TRBV7-6 and TRBJ2-5; TRBD2 is a possible D gene (5 bases). Per germline, CDR1 SGHVS and CDR2 FNYEAQ. The CDR3 consists of 14 residues. Between the trimmed V and J ends, which lost 4 bases and 1 base, there was a span of 10 bases. The CDR3 spells CASSSVGVQETQYF. The CDR3 nucleotides read TGTGCCAGCAGCTCCGTCGGGGTCCAAGAGACCCAGTACTTC.

Ten or more counts support this clonotype. This chain uses TRBV7-2 with TRBJ2-7; TRBD2 matches 7 bases. Losses at the gene ends were 4 bases for V and 2 bases for J; bases not matched to a gene: 2. Looked up from germline, CDR1 is SGHTA and CDR2 is FQGNSA. This CDR3 region has 13 residues. The CDR3 DNA is TGTGCCAGCAGCTCGGGACTAACCTACGAGCAGTACTTC. Translated, it gives CASSSGLTYEQYF.

In its sample, this clonotype was seen many times. V gene TRBV24-1 combines with J gene TRBJ1-5; D may be TRBD1 (6 bases). The CDR3 runs to 14 residues. Germline CDR1 is KGHDR and CDR2 is SFDVKD. V lost 4 bases to trimming and J lost 4 bases, with 10 bases between them. The CDR3 loop reads CATSEGTRNQPQHF. The CDR3 DNA sequence: TGTGCCACCAGTGAAGGGACACGTAATCAGCCCCAGCATTTT.

This clonotype has a count of ten or more. The chain employs TRBV25-1 and TRBJ2-1; possible D gene TRBD1, 5 bases. This CDR3 comprises 17 residues. Germline CDR1 MGHDK, CDR2 SYGVNS. V gave up 6 bases and J gave up 6 bases, with 24 bases separating them. CDR3 residues: CASSEMLRGRVGNEQFF. Written as DNA, the CDR3 is TGTGCCAGCAGCGAAATGTTGCGCGGCAGGGTGGGCAATGAGCAGTTCTTC.

This clonotype was recorded many times. The chain carries TRBV5-6 and TRBJ2-2, with a tentative D call TRBD2 (5 bases). Germline CDR1 reads SGHDT; CDR2 reads YYEEEE. The germline V and J ends were trimmed by 0 bases and 3 bases, with 12 bases remaining between them. The CDR3 is made up of 16 amino acids. The CDR3 loop is CASSLGRGKDTGELFF. DNA for the CDR3: TGTGCCAGCAGCTTGGGACGGGGAAAGGACACCGGGGAGCTGTTTTTT.